Listed below are T cell receptor beta chains from one sample, sequenced in a study of identical twins. TCRdb passed the 5' RACE reads through MiXCR, listing each CDR3 protein once. This table holds some 500,000 distinct CDR3 sequences, 14% found once. These data were likewise used in another study, on yellow fever vaccine responses in identical twins.

Sample: CD4+ T cells sorted from blood. The origin of the receptors is a woman aged 18 to 35 in good health. The CDR3 runs from the conserved cysteine through the conserved F or W. Fields, in order: V gene, clone size, D gene, J gene, CDR3 DNA, CDR3 protein. The D gene is left open where the match is weak. The size entry is marked missing in some rows and otherwise reads once, few, many or a size class.

v_call: TRBV2
clone_size: NA
d_call: TRBD1
j_call: TRBJ2-6
cdr3_nt: TGTGCCAGCACTGACGACAGGGGGCGTTTCTCTGGGGCCAACGTCCTGACTTTC
cdr3_aa: CASTDDRGRFSGANVLTF

v_call: TRBV25-1
clone_size: NA
d_call: TRBD1
j_call: TRBJ1-1
cdr3_nt: TGTGCCAGCAGCTGGGGCAGGGGGATGAACACTGAAGCTTTCTTT
cdr3_aa: CASSWGRGMNTEAFF

v_call: TRBV28
clone_size: few
d_call: TRBD1
j_call: TRBJ1-2
cdr3_nt: TGTGCCAGCACCCCGACAGGGCGCTATGGCTACACCTTC
cdr3_aa: CASTPTGRYGYTF

v_call: TRBV18
clone_size: NA
d_call: TRBD1
j_call: TRBJ1-2
cdr3_nt: TGTGCCAGCTCACATCGGGACAGGGTTCTCTATGGCTACACCTTC
cdr3_aa: CASSHRDRVLYGYTF

v_call: TRBV2
clone_size: few
d_call: TRBD2
j_call: TRBJ2-1
cdr3_nt: TGTGCCAGCAGTGAGCAGCGGGGAGGGCAGTTCTTC
cdr3_aa: CASSEQRGGQFF

v_call: TRBV6-2/TRBV6-3
clone_size: NA
d_call: TRBD2
j_call: TRBJ2-1
cdr3_nt: TGTGCCAGCAGTCCTCGGACTAGCGGGAGGCAAGTTGAGCAGTTCTTC
cdr3_aa: CASSPRTSGRQVEQFF

v_call: TRBV10-1
clone_size: few
d_call: NA
j_call: TRBJ2-2
cdr3_nt: TGCGCCAGCAGTGAGTCGGGGGGATGGGCGAACACCGGGGAGCTGTTTTTT
cdr3_aa: CASSESGGWANTGELFF

v_call: TRBV5-1
clone_size: NA
d_call: TRBD2
j_call: TRBJ2-1
cdr3_nt: TGCGCCAGCAGCTTGGTCGGGGGGACTCACAATGAGCAGTTCTTC
cdr3_aa: CASSLVGGTHNEQFF

v_call: TRBV2
clone_size: few
d_call: NA
j_call: TRBJ2-7
cdr3_nt: TGTGCCAGCATGTGGACTGGAACCTACGAGCAGTACTTC
cdr3_aa: CASMWTGTYEQYF

v_call: TRBV14
clone_size: few
d_call: TRBD1
j_call: TRBJ2-2
cdr3_nt: TGTGCCAGCAGCCAAGGACAGGGGGCTCCGTTGATCGGGGAGCTGTTTTTT
cdr3_aa: CASSQGQGAPLIGELFF

v_call: TRBV12-3/TRBV12-4
clone_size: many
d_call: TRBD1
j_call: TRBJ2-7
cdr3_nt: TGTGCCAGCAGACCACAGGGGGCTCGGGAGCAGTACTTC
cdr3_aa: CASRPQGAREQYF

v_call: TRBV12-3/TRBV12-4
clone_size: few
d_call: TRBD2
j_call: TRBJ2-3
cdr3_nt: TGTGCCAGCAGTTTATACGGGAGGAGCGCAGATACGCAGTATTTT
cdr3_aa: CASSLYGRSADTQYF

v_call: TRBV7-2
clone_size: few
d_call: NA
j_call: TRBJ2-7
cdr3_nt: TGTGCCAGCAGCTTAGGGCCGACCTCCTACGAGCAGTACTTC
cdr3_aa: CASSLGPTSYEQYF

v_call: TRBV27
clone_size: many
d_call: NA
j_call: TRBJ1-1
cdr3_nt: TGTGCCAGCAAAGCGACATACATCGGGGGGCGGAACACTGAAGCTTTCTTT
cdr3_aa: CASKATYIGGRNTEAFF

v_call: TRBV12-3/TRBV12-4
clone_size: NA
d_call: TRBD1
j_call: TRBJ2-3
cdr3_nt: TGTGCCAGCAGTCCGGGACAGAAAACAGATACGCAGTATTTT
cdr3_aa: CASSPGQKTDTQYF

v_call: TRBV7-2
clone_size: few
d_call: NA
j_call: TRBJ2-5
cdr3_nt: TGTGCCAGCAGCTTAGTCAGCACTGGGGGGCTAGAGACCCAGTACTTC
cdr3_aa: CASSLVSTGGLETQYF

v_call: TRBV5-1
clone_size: NA
d_call: TRBD1
j_call: TRBJ2-1
cdr3_nt: TGCGCCAGCAGCTCCGGACAGGGGCAGTTCTTC
cdr3_aa: CASSSGQGQFF